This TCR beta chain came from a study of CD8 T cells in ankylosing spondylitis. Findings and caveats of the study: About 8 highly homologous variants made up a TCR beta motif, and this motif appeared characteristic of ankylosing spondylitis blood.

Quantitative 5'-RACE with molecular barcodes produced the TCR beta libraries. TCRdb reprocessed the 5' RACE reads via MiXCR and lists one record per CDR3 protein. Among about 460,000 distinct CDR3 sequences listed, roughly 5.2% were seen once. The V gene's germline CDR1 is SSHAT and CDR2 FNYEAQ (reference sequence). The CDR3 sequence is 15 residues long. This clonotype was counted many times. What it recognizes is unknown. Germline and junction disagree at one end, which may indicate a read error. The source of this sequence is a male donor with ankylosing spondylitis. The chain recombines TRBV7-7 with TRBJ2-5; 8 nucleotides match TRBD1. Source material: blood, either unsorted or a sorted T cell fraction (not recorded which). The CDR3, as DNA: TGTGCTAGCAGCTTAGCACAGGGGGTTGGAGAGACCCAGTACTTC. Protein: CASSLAQGVGETQYF.